The T cell receptor (beta chain) described here comes from a study of T cells in Graves' hyperthyroidism and ophthalmopathy (dated by TCRdb to between 2018 and 2020). Study-level background: Peripheral blood samples were taken at initial diagnosis, before any treatment was given. A discovery cohort of approximately 97 patients, about 44 with Graves' ophthalmopathy and more than 55 with stable Graves' hyperthyroidism, was used to find distinguishing TCR V-J signatures. Prospective prediction of ophthalmopathy was tested in an independent validation cohort of under 20 hyperthyroidism patients and 17 patients who later progressed to ophthalmopathy. For training and testing, the roughly 93 patients in the discovery cohort were randomly divided in a 7:3 ratio. In addition, the study compared T-cell repertoires in thyroid tissue and in blood from a handful of Graves' hyperthyroidism patients. Once sampling was done, hyperthyroidism patients were given methimazole at a starting dose of 30 mg daily, whereas ophthalmopathy patients were given high-dose intravenous methylprednisolone. The paper reports TCR Vbeta CDR3 sequencing of 130 to 150 peripheral blood samples: around 45 ophthalmopathy, about 75 hyperthyroidism and about 17 progressor patients. Beyond this particular receptor, the publication reports: In validation, the model predicted progression to ophthalmopathy a median of 6.5 months before onset, with about 64% sensitivity and about 72% specificity. No statistical method was used to fix the sample size in advance, and group allocation was not hidden from the investigators. A 13 V-J signature model separated ophthalmopathy from stable hyperthyroidism, with roughly 88% sensitivity and 81.08% specificity in cross-validation and 80%/75% in testing. Most expanded thyroid clonotypes (frequency above 0.001) were also detected in blood, a finding suggesting that blood repertoires may reflect thyroid immune responses.

A word on this clonotype: Its recognized antigen is unknown. The input lacks base qualities; no much larger clone sits a single base away.

TCR beta CDR3 regions were amplified from RNA transcripts. The first round of RT-PCR for the TCR CDR3 was performed with the HTBI primer set and the Qiagen OneStep RT-PCR kit. Libraries were constructed in a second round of multiplex PCR, after which size selection and purification were carried out. Sequencing of the libraries was done on an Illumina HiSeq2000 using paired-end 100 bp reads. Under the source paper's analysis protocol: SOAPnuke was used to process the raw data, with reads discarded if the reads contained adapters or uncalled bases, had a mean Phred below 15, or lacked an exact constant-primer or identifier match. COPE v1.2.5 was used to merge high-quality paired reads, and clonotypes were defined as unique nucleotide sequences. MiTCR v1.1 was used to align clonotypes to the IMGT TRBV, TRBD and TRBJ reference segments. The analysis included only V-J combinations with a frequency above 0.0001, which together covered around 99% of the repertoires. The TCS score was defined as the ratio of F50 (clonal expansion) to E x V (chaos), calculated using BLOSUM62-based TCRdist between CDR3 peptides within each V-J. Welch's t-statistics and random forest reduced fewer than 600 V-J features to around 14, which were used in a naive Bayes classifier (R e1071). Starting from the raw public reads, TCRdb applied fastp trimming at Q25, assembled clones with MiXCR and retained in-frame beta chains. Every distinct CDR3 protein forms one entry, paired with its most common genes and DNA. These V and J calls rely on TCRdb rather than the paper's analysis. For this sample there are 600,000 to 850,000 distinct CDR3 sequences; approximately 19% appear just once. The top ten constitute around 15% of the sample.

Compared with germline, V lacks 5 bases and J lacks 6 bases; bases without a gene match: 8. The CDR3 spans 14 residues, from the cysteine through the phenylalanine. Only CDR3 DNA remains: 42 bases, in frame from the first base. Hyperthyroidism patients were newly diagnosed, had a disease duration of under 2 months, and were aged 18 to 65 years. The study excluded patients with uncontrolled infections, other autoimmune diseases, pregnancy or lactation. Diagnoses relied on clinical symptoms, serum thyroxine and TRAb, thyroid ultrasound and orbital computed tomography. For progressor patients, blood was drawn at the first diagnosis of hyperthyroidism, before any ophthalmopathy symptoms had appeared. PBMCs were isolated from roughly 10 ml of fresh peripheral blood by Ficoll-Paque density gradient centrifugation. Progressor patients were defined as those initially diagnosed with Graves' hyperthyroidism in whom ophthalmopathy developed during follow-up. Total RNA was extracted with Trizol reagent, and quality was checked on an Agilent 2100 Bioanalyzer.

Specimen: blood. The origin of this receptor is a woman between 45 and 65 years old with Graves' hyperthyroidism that later progressed to Graves' ophthalmopathy. The sequence joins TRBV12-3 or TRBV12-4 to TRBJ1-1; TRBD1 lines up with 8 middle nucleotides. The nucleotides read TGTGCCAGCAGTCTCACAGGGGGTACCGCTGAAGCTTTCTTT. It specifies CASSLTGGTAEAFF.